This section outlines one T cell receptor (beta chain) sequence together with its context. Germline CDR1 reads SEHNR; CDR2 reads FQNEAQ (reference sequence). This CDR3 is built from 16 residues. Trimming took 1 base from V and 4 from J; bases not matched to a gene: 6. TCRdb's copy holds only in-frame clones and misses some; the assay was immunoSEQ multiplex PCR. This table holds around 2.5 million clones, over 85% found once. The entry originates in a study of shared clonotypes between healthy human individuals. The wider study: Each donor's CD4 naive and CD4 memory cells filled three plates apiece, CD8 naive two, and CD8 memory one.

Input material: naive CD4+ T cells from PBMCs. Regarding subset: CD45RA+ positively selected. The sequence came from a man between 18 and 35 years old in good health. Some clones in this sample may be carry-over from other donors' samples. This chain joins TRBV7-9 and TRBJ1-5; 8 nucleotides match TRBD1. DNA of the CDR3: TGTGCCAGCAGCTTAGGTGACAGGGGTGTTAATCAGCCCCAGCATTTT. It is translated as CASSLGDRGVNQPQHF. Filled out from reference TRBV7-9 and TRBJ1-5, the complete variable domain reads DTGVSQNPRHKITKRGQNVTFRCDPISEHNRLYWYRQTLGQGPEFLTYFQNEAQLEKSRLLSDRFSAERPKGSFSTLEIQRTEQGDSAMYLCASSLGDRGVNQPQHFGDGTRLSIL.